Only a few counts were recorded for the clone carrying this TCR beta chain. The target antigen is unknown. This specimen comes from a study of CD8 T cells in ankylosing spondylitis. General study findings and limits: Enrichment of disease-linked clones was reportedly significant in matched ankylosing spondylitis synovial fluid.

Scientists made TCR beta libraries using quantitative 5'-RACE with molecular barcodes. TCRdb passed the 5' RACE reads through MiXCR, listing each CDR3 protein once. The top ten hold about an eighth of the sample, which has about 360,000 distinct CDR3 sequences, 20% seen once. CDR1 is SGHRS and CDR2 is YFSETQ in the germline V gene. This CDR3 spans 15 amino acids. V was trimmed by 0 bases and J by 2 bases, leaving 12 bases between them. The origin of this receptor is a male donor with ankylosing spondylitis or in good health (not recorded which). Sequencing input: blood, either unsorted or a sorted T cell fraction (not recorded which). The chain carries TRBV5-1 and TRBJ2-7; TRBD1 is a possible D gene (6 bases). In nucleotides, the CDR3 is TGCGCCAGCAGCTTGGAGGGGGTTAGCACCTACGAGCAGTACTTC. Residues: CASSLEGVSTYEQYF.